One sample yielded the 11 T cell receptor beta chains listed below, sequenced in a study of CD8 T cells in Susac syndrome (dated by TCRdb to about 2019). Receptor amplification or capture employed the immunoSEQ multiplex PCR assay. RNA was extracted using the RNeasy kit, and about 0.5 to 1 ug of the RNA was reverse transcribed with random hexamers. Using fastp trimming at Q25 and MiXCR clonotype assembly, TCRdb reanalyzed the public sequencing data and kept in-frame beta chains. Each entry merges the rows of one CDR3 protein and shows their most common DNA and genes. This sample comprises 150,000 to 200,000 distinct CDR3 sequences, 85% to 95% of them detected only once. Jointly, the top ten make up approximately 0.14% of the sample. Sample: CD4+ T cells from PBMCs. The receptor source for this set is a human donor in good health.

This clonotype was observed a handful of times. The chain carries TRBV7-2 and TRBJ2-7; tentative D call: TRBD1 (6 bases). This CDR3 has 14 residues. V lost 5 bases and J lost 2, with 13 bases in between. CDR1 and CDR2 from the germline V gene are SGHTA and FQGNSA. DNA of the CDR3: TGTGCCAGCAGCCCCCAAGGGGGTCCCTACGAGCAGTACTTC. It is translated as CASSPQGGPYEQYF.

The CDR3 spells CASSPPGGESGANVLTF. The CDR3 DNA reads as TGTGCCAGCTCACCACCGGGAGGGGAGTCTGGGGCCAACGTCCTGACTTTC. V gene TRBV18 combines with J gene TRBJ2-6, with TRBD2 identical over 7 bases. Per the germline V gene, CDR1 is KGHSH and CDR2 is LQKENI. The CDR3 loop spans 17 amino acids. V was clipped by 0 bases and J by 1 base; unmatched bases: 3.

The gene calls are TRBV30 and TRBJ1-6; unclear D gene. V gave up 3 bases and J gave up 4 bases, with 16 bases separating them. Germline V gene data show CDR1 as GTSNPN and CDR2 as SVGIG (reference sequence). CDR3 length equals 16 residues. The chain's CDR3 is CAWSATHTLYNSPLHF. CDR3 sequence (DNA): TGTGCCTGGAGCGCGACACACACGCTTTATAATTCACCCCTCCACTTT.

CDR3 DNA sequence: TGTGCCAGCAGCTTAGTAGAGGTGGGCACTGAAGCTTTCTTT. As protein: CASSLVEVGTEAFF. The chain joins TRBV7-9 to TRBJ1-1; the D is unclear. The CDR3 has 14 amino acids. The ends were cut back, 1 base at V and 4 bases at J, with 10 bases in the middle. Germline CDR1 reads SEHNR; CDR2 reads FQNEAQ (reference sequence).

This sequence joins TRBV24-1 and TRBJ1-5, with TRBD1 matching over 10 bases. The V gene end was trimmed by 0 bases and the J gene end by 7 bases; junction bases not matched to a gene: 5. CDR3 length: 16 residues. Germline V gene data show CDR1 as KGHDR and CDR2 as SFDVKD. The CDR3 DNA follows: TGTGCCACCAGTGATTTGGGACAGGGGGAAAGGCAGCCCCAGCATTTT. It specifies CATSDLGQGERQPQHF.

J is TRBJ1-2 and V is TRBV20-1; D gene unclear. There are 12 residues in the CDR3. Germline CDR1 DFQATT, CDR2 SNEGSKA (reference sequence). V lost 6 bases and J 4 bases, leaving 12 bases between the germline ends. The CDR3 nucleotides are TGCAGTGCCCCGGTAGCCAGCTATGGCTACACCTTC. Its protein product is CSAPVASYGYTF.

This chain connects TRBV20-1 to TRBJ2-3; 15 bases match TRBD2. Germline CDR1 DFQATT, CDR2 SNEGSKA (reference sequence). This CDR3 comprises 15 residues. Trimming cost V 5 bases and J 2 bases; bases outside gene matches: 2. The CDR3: CSAGLAGGVTDTQYF. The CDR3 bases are TGCAGTGCTGGACTAGCGGGGGGGGTCACAGATACGCAGTATTTT.

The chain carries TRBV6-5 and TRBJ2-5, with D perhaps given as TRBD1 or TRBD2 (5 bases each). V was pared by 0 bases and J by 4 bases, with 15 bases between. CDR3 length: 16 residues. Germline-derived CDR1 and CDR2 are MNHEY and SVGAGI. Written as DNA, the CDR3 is TGTGCCAGCAGTTACTCGCCGACAGTGAGGGGAGAGACCCAGTACTTC. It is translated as CASSYSPTVRGETQYF.

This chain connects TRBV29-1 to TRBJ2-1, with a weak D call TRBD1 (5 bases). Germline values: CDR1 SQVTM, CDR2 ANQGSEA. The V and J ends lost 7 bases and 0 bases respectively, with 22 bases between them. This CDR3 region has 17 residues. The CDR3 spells CSATRWGADSSYNEQFF. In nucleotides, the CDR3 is TGCAGCGCTACCAGATGGGGCGCCGATAGCTCCTACAATGAGCAGTTCTTC.

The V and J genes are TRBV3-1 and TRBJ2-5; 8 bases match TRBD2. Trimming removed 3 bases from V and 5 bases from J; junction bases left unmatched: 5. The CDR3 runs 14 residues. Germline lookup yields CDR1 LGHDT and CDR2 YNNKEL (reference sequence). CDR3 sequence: CASSHTAGEETQYF. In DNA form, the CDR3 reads TGTGCCAGCAGCCACACAGCGGGGGAGGAGACCCAGTACTTC.

CDR3 loop: CSVEGTGADTQYF. CDR3 nucleotide sequence: TGCAGCGTTGAAGGGACAGGGGCAGATACGCAGTATTTT. The V gene is TRBV29-1, the J gene TRBJ2-3; 9 bases fit TRBD1. There are 13 residues in the CDR3. Looked up from germline, CDR1 is SQVTM and CDR2 is ANQGSEA. Germline trimming cut 1 base from V and 4 bases from J; bases unmatched to any gene: 0.